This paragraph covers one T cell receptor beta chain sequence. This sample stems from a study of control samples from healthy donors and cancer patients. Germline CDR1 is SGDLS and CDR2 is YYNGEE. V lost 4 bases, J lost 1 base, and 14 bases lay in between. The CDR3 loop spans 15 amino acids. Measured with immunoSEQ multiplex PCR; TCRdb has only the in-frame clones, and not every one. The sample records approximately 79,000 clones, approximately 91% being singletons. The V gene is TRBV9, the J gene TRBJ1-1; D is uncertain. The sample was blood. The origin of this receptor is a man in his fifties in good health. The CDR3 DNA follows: TGTGCCAGCAGCCCCCTGGGGAGGGCGAACACTGAAGCTTTCTTT. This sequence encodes CASSPLGRANTEAFF.